This passage covers 9 T cell receptor beta chains from one sample sequenced in a study of blood T cell repertoires in COVID-19 (dated by TCRdb to about 2020). The library was produced with the immunoSEQ multiplex PCR assay. TCRdb took this table from immuneACCESS and kept in-frame rearrangements with V and J called. Such tables lack part of the clones; where checked against another copy, unresolved V genes explain under half of the gap, and the rest is unexplained. A total of roughly 32,000 clones appear in this sample, approximately 85% of them only once. Around 45% of the sample comes from the top ten. Input material: peripheral blood. These receptors were obtained from a man aged 60-69 years with active or convalescent COVID-19.

V and J are TRBV6-5 and TRBJ2-1; D not resolved. The CDR3 sequence is 15 residues long. The V gene's germline CDR1 is MNHEY and CDR2 SVGAGI. V lost 2 bases and J lost 4, with 12 bases in between. DNA for the CDR3: TGTGCCAGCAGTTACGATATCGGCAGGTACAATGAGCAGTTCTTC. Protein product: CASSYDIGRYNEQFF.

This chain links TRBV5-8 with TRBJ1-6, with 11 bases fitting TRBD1. Trimming removed 4 bases from V and 5 bases from J; junction bases left unmatched: 14. The length of the CDR3 is 19 residues. Germline CDR1 SGHTS, CDR2 YDEGEE. The chain's CDR3 is CASSGTGGQDLHNNSPLHF. The DNA for the CDR3 is TGTGCCAGCAGCGGGACAGGGGGTCAAGATCTACATAATAATTCACCCCTCCACTTT.

The chain links TRBV15 to TRBJ1-5; 9 bases fit TRBD1. This CDR3 has 14 amino acids. V lost 2 bases and J lost 9; bases outside the gene matches: 5. The germline V gene encodes CDR1 LNHNV and CDR2 YYDKDF (reference sequence). The CDR3 protein is CATSRSQGASPQHF. The CDR3 DNA sequence: TGTGCCACCAGCAGATCACAGGGGGCTTCGCCCCAGCATTTT. Combining the CDR3 with reference TRBV15 and TRBJ1-5 gives the whole variable domain DAMVIQNPRYQVTQFGKPVTLSCSQTLNHNVMYWYQQKSSQAPKLLFHYYDKDFNNEADTPDNFQSRRPNTSFCFLDIRSPGLGDTAMYLCATSRSQGASPQHFGDGTRLSIL.

The V and J genes are TRBV5-1 and TRBJ2-3, with 13 bases aligning to TRBD2. The CDR3 runs to 16 residues. The germline CDR1 and CDR2 sequences are SGHRS and YFSETQ. After removal of 4 bases from V and 2 bases from J, the junction contained 4 bases not matched to a gene. In nucleotides, the CDR3 is TGCGCCAGCAGCGCCGGACTAGCGGGGGCCACAGATACGCAGTATTTT. As protein: CASSAGLAGATDTQYF.

The V gene is TRBV27, the J gene TRBJ1-1; D is perhaps TRBD1 (5 bases). V lost 2 bases and J 3 bases, leaving 13 bases between the germline ends. Germline loops: CDR1 MNHEY, CDR2 SMNVEV (reference sequence). The CDR3 consists of 15 residues. CDR3 DNA: TGTGCCAGCAGTTTAGCGGGGGAGAGGTACACTGAAGCTTTCTTT. This encodes CASSLAGERYTEAFF.

About this clone: A junction end diverges from the germline sequence, so it may reflect a read error. This chain joins TRBV10-1 and TRBJ1-1; TRBD1 is a possible D gene (6 bases). In germline, CDR1 is WNHNN, CDR2 SYGVQD (reference sequence). The CDR3 runs 12 residues. Here the CDR3 reads CASPQGNPEAFF. CDR3 coding DNA: TGCGCCAGCCCTCAGGGGAACCCTGAAGCTTTCTTT.

CDR3: CASTLGQIISNFQETQYF. The CDR3 region has the DNA TGTGCCAGCACATTGGGACAGATTATATCGAATTTCCAAGAGACCCAGTACTTC. The gene calls are TRBV5-6 and TRBJ2-5; 7 nucleotides match TRBD1. Unmatched junction bases numbered 18, after V lost 6 bases and J lost 1 base. The CDR3 is made up of 18 amino acids. Germline CDR1 reads SGHDT; CDR2 reads YYEEEE.

The CDR3 reads CASSPPGQGIYNEQFF. The CDR3 DNA is TGTGCCAGCAGCCCCCCCGGACAGGGGATCTACAATGAGCAGTTCTTC. The chain links TRBV5-5 to TRBJ2-1; the match to TRBD1 covers 9 bases. The CDR3 totals 16 residues. CDR1 and CDR2 (germline): SGHKS, YYEKEE (reference sequence). With V trimmed by 4 bases and J by 3 bases, 8 bases remained unmatched.

The chain couples TRBV11-2 to TRBJ2-1; a weak D match, TRBD1 (5 bases). The CDR3 extends over 12 amino acids. Per germline, CDR1 SGHAT and CDR2 FQNNGV. Trimming removed 2 bases at V and 12 bases at J, with 11 bases between. The CDR3: CASSLQGWAQFF. For the CDR3, the DNA is TGTGCCAGCAGCTTACAGGGTTGGGCGCAGTTCTTC.